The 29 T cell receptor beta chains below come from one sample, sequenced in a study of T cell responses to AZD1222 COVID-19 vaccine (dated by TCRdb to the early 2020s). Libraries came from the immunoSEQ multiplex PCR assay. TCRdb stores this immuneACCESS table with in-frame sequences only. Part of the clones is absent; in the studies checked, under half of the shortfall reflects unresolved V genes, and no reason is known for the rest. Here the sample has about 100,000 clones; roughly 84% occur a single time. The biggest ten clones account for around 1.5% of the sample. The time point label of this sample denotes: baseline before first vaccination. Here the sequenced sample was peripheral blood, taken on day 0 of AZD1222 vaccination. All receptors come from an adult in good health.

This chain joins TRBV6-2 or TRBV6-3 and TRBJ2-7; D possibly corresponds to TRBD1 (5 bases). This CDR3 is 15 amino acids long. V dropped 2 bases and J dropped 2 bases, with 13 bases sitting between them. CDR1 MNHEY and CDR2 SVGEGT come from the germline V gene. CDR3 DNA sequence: TGTGCCAGCAGTTACGACAGCCCGAGCGCCTACGAGCAGTACTTC. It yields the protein CASSYDSPSAYEQYF.

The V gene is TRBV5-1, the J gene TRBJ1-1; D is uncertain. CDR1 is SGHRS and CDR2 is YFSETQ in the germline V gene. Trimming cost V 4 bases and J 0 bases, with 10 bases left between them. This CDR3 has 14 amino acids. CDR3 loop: CASSEGSLNTEAFF. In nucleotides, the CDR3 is TGCGCCAGCAGCGAGGGATCGTTGAACACTGAAGCTTTCTTT.

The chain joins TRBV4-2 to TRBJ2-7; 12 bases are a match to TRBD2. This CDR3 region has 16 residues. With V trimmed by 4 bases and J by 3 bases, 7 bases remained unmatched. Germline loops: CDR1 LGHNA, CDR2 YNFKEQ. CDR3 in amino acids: CASSPSTSGRLYEQYF. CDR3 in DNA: TGTGCCAGCAGCCCTTCGACTAGCGGGAGACTCTACGAGCAGTACTTC.

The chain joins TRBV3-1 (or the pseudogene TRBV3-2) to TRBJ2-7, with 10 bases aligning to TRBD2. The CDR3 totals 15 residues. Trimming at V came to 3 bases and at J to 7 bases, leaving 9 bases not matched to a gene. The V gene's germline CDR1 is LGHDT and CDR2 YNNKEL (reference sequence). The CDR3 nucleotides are TGTGCCAGCAGCCAGGATATAGCGGGGGGTCGGGAGCAGTACTTC. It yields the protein CASSQDIAGGREQYF.

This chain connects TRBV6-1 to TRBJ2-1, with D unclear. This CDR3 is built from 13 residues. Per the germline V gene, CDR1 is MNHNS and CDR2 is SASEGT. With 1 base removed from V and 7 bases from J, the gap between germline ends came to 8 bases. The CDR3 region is CASSEVQWNEQFF. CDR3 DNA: TGTGCCAGCAGTGAAGTACAGTGGAATGAGCAGTTCTTC.

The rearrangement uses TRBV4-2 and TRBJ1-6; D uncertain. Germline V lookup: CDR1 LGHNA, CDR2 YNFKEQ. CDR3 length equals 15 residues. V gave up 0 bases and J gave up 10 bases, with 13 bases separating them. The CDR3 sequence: CASSQEAAAGSPLHF. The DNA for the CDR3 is TGTGCCAGCAGCCAAGAAGCCGCGGCGGGGTCACCCCTCCACTTT.

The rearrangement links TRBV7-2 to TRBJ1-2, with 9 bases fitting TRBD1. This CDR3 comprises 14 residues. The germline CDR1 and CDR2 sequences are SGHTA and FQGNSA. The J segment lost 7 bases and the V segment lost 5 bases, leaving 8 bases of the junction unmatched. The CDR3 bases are TGTGCCAGCAGCCTAGAGACAGGGGGGAGTGGCTACACCTTC. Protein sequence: CASSLETGGSGYTF.

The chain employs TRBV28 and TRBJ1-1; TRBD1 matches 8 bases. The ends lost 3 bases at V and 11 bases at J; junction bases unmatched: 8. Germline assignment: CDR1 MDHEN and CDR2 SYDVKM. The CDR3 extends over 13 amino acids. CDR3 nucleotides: TGTGCCAGCAGTTTTGGACAGGGTTGGTTGGCTTTCTTT. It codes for CASSFGQGWLAFF.

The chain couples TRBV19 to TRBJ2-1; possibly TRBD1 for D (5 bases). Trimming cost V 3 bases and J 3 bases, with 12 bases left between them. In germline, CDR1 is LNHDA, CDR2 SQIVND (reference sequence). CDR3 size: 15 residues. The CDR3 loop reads CASSIVQAVYNEQFF. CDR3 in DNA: TGTGCCAGTAGTATCGTACAGGCCGTCTACAATGAGCAGTTCTTC.

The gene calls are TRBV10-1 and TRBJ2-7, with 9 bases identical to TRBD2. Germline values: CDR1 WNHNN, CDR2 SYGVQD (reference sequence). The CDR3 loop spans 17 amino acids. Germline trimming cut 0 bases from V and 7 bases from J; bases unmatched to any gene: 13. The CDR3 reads CASSESGGRAKKEEQYF. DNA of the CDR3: TGCGCCAGCAGTGAGTCTGGCGGGAGGGCTAAGAAGGAAGAGCAGTACTTC.

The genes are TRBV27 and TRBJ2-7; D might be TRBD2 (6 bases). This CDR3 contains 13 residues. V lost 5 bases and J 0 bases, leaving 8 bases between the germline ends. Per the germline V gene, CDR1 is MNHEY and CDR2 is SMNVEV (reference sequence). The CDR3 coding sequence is TGTGCCAGCAGTAGGGGACTCTCCTACGAGCAGTACTTC. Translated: CASSRGLSYEQYF.

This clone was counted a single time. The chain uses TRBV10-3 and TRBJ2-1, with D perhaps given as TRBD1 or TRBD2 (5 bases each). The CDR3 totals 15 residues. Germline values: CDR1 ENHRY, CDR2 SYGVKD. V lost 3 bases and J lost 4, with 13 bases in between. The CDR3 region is CAISDGAGGYNEQFF. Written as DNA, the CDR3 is TGTGCCATCAGTGATGGGGCGGGTGGATACAATGAGCAGTTCTTC.

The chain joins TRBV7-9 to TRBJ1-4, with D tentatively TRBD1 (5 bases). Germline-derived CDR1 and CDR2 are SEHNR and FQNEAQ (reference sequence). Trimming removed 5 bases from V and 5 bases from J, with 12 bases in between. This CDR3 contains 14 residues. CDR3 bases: TGTGCCAGCAGCCGACAGAGCAAAAATGAAAAACTGTTTTTT. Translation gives CASSRQSKNEKLFF. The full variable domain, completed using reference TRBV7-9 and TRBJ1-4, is DTGVSQNPRHKITKRGQNVTFRCDPISEHNRLYWYRQTLGQGPEFLTYFQNEAQLEKSRLLSDRFSAERPKGSFSTLEIQRTEQGDSAMYLCASSRQSKNEKLFFGSGTQLSVL.

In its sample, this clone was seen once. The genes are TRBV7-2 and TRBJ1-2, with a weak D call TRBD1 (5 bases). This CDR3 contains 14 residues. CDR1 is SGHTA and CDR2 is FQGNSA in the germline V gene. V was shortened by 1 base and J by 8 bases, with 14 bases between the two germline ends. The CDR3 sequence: CASSLEPGKGGYTF. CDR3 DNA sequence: TGTGCCAGCAGCTTAGAACCAGGGAAAGGCGGCTACACCTTC. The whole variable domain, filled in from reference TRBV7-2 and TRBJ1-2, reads GAGVSQSPSNKVTEKGKDVELRCDPISGHTALYWYRQSLGQGLEFLIYFQGNSAPDKSGLPSDRFSAERTGGSVSTLTIQRTQQEDSAVYLCASSLEPGKGGYTFGSGTRLTVV.

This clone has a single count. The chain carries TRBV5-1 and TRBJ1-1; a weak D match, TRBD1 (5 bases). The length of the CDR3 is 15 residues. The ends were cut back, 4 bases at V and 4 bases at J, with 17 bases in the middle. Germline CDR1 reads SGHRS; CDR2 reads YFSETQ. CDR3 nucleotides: TGCGCCAGCAGCCCTGGCCACCTGGGGGTCACTGAAGCTTTCTTT. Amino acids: CASSPGHLGVTEAFF. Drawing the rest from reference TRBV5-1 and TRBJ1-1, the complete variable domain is KAGVTQTPRYLIKTRGQQVTLSCSPISGHRSVSWYQQTPGQGLQFLFEYFSETQRNKGNFPGRFSGRQFSNSRSEMNVSTLELGDSALYLCASSPGHLGVTEAFFGQGTRLTVV.

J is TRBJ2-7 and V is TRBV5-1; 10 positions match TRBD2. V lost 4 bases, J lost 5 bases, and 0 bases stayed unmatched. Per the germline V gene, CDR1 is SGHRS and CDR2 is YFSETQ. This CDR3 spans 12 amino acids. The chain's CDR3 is CASSSGRDEQYF. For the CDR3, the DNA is TGCGCCAGCAGCAGCGGGAGGGACGAGCAGTACTTC.

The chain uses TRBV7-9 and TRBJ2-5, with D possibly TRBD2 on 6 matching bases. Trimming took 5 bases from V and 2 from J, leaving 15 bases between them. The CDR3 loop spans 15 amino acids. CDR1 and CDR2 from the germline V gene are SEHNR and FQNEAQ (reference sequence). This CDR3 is CASSPTISGQETQYF. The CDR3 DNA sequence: TGTGCCAGCAGCCCGACTATTAGCGGACAAGAGACCCAGTACTTC.

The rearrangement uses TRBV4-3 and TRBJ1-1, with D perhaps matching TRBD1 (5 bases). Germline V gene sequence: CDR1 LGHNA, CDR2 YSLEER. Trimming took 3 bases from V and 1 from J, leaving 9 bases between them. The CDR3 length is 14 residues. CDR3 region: CASSHRAGNTEAFF. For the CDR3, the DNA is TGCGCCAGCAGCCACAGGGCGGGGAACACTGAAGCTTTCTTT.

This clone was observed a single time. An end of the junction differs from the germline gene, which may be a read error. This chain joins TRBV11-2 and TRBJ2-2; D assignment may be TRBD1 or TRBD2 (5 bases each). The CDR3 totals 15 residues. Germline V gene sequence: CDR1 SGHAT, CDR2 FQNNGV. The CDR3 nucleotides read TGTGCCAGCAGCTTAACCGGGACGAAAACCGGGGAGCTGTTTTTT. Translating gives CASSLTGTKTGELFF.

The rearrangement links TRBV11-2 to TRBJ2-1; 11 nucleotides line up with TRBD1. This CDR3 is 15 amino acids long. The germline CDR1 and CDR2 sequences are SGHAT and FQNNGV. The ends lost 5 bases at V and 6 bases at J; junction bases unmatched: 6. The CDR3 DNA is TGTGCCAGCAGCGGAACGGGACAGGGGGGCAATGAGCAGTTCTTC. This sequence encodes CASSGTGQGGNEQFF.

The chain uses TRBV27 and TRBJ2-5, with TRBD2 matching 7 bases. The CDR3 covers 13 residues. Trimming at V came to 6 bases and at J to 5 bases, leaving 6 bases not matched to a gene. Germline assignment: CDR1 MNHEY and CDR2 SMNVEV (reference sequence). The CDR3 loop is CASSPGGSETQYF. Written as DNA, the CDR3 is TGTGCCAGCAGCCCGGGGGGATCGGAGACCCAGTACTTC.

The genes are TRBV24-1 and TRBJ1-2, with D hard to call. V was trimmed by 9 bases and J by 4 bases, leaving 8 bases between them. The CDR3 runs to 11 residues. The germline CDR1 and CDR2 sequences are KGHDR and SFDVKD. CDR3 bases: TGTGCCACCCAAGCGTTCTATGGCTACACCTTC. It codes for CATQAFYGYTF.

CDR3 bases: TGCGCCAGCAGCCAAGGTCCCCAGGGAATGGGCTATGGCTACACCTTC. It codes for CASSQGPQGMGYGYTF. This chain uses TRBV4-3 with TRBJ1-2; TRBD1 is a possible D gene (5 bases). CDR1 and CDR2 from the germline V gene are LGHNA and YSLEER. This CDR3 comprises 16 residues. Trimming took 1 base from V and 4 from J, leaving 16 bases between them.

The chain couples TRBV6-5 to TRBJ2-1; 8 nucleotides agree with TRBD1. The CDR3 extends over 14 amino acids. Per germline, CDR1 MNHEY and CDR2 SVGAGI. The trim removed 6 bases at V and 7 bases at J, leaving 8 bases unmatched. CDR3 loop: CASSRQGNLNEQFF. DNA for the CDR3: TGTGCCAGCAGCCGACAGGGGAACCTTAATGAGCAGTTCTTC.

The CDR3 DNA sequence: TGTGCCAGCAGTTTCACTGCTCAGGGTGTCACTGAAGCTTTCTTT. This codes for CASSFTAQGVTEAFF. The chain uses TRBV5-5 and TRBJ1-1; possibly TRBD1 for D (5 bases). Per germline, CDR1 SGHKS and CDR2 YYEKEE (reference sequence). The CDR3 runs to 15 residues. The V gene lost 5 bases and the J gene lost 4 bases, with 18 bases spanning the gap.

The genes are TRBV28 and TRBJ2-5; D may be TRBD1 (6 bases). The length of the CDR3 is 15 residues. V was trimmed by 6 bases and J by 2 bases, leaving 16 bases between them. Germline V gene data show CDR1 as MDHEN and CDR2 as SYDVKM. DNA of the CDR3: TGTGCCAGCAGGACGGCAGGGGCCCTACAAGAGACCCAGTACTTC. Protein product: CASRTAGALQETQYF.

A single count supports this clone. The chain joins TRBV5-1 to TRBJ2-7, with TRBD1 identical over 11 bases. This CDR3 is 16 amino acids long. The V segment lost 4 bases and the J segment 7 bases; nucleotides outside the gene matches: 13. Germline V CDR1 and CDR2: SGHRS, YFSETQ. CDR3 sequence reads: CASSARGDRGSWEQYF. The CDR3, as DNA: TGCGCCAGCAGCGCCCGGGGGGACAGGGGGTCCTGGGAGCAGTACTTC.

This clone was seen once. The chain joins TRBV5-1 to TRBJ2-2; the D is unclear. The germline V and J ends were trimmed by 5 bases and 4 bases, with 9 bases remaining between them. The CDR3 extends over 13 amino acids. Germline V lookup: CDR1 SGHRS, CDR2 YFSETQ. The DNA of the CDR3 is TGCGCCAGCAGGCCAGACGGCACCGGGGAGCTGTTTTTT. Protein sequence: CASRPDGTGELFF.

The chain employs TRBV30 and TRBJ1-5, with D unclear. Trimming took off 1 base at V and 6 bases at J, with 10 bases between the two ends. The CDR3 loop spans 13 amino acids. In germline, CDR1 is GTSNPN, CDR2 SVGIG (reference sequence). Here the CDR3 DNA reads TGTGCCTGGAGTGCCGGGTACGGTCAGCCCCAGCATTTT. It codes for CAWSAGYGQPQHF.